The clone carrying this TCR beta chain was counted a few times. Its antigen is currently unknown. This sample is drawn from a study of T cells after posttransplantation cyclophosphamide. TCRdb keeps only in-frame clones here, not all; method: immunoSEQ multiplex PCR. Sampling found more than 40,000 clones, none seen once. Peripheral blood was collected from the related graft donor on the marrow donation day. CDR1 is MNHEY, CDR2 SMNVEV, per germline (reference sequence). The CDR3 loop spans 16 amino acids. V gave up 4 bases and J gave up 4 bases; unmatched junction bases: 11. General study points: TRB overlap between skin or GI tissue T cells and blood was limited.

The sequenced material came from PBMCs. V usage is TRBV27 and J usage is TRBJ2-5, with 8 bases that match TRBD2. The source is a man in his forties in good health, CMV-negative, and a related stem cell transplant donor. CDR3 nucleotide sequence: TGTGCCAGCAGTTGGAGAGCGGGAGAGGGGGGAGAGACCCAGTACTTC. It encodes CASSWRAGEGGETQYF.